The 2 T cell receptor beta chains given below trace back to one sample, sequenced in a study of T-cell memory formation after mild COVID-19. TCRdb processed the 5' RACE reads anew with MiXCR; each CDR3 protein has one entry. The sample carries 240,000 or so distinct CDR3 sequences, over 9% recorded once. The sequenced sample was PBMCs or a T cell subset sorted from them (not recorded which). The receptors were sampled from a man younger than 35 who had mild COVID-19 (a few samples of this study predate the infection). Cell type and time point are not known.

The DNA for the CDR3 is TGCGCCAGCAGCCGTCGGACAGACACTGAAGCTTTCTTT. Its protein product is CASSRRTDTEAFF. This chain links TRBV4-3 with TRBJ1-1; D might be TRBD1 (6 bases). Trimming removed 4 bases at V and 3 bases at J, with 9 bases between. CDR3 size: 13 residues. Germline values: CDR1 LGHNA, CDR2 YSLEER.

The chain uses TRBV7-2 and TRBJ2-3; 9 bases are a match to TRBD2. CDR3 length equals 15 residues. Per germline, CDR1 SGHTA and CDR2 FQGNSA. The ends lost 5 bases at V and 5 bases at J; junction bases unmatched: 8. DNA for the CDR3: TGTGCCAGCAGCCTATCTAGCGGGGAAGGAGATACGCAGTATTTT. This encodes CASSLSSGEGDTQYF.